This is a list of T cell receptor beta chains from one sample in a study of CD8+CD57+ T cells in acquired aplastic anemia. TCRdb re-called the reads with MiXCR, one entry per CDR3 protein. This table holds 100,000 to 150,000 distinct CDR3 sequences, less than 45% found once. Input material: sorted CD4+, CD8+, or CD8+CD57+ T cells (not recorded which) from PBMCs. All receptors derive from a human donor in good health, serving as a control. The CDR3 runs from the conserved cysteine through the conserved F or W. Fields, in order: V gene, D gene, clone size, J gene, CDR3 protein, CDR3 DNA. D genes are given only for firm matches. Where a row states a size, it is once, few, many or the class of an expanded clone; other rows omit it.

>TRBV7-2|.|few|TRBJ1-2
CASSPVYGYTF
TGTGCCAGCAGCCCTGTCTATGGCTACACCTTC
>TRBV9|TRBD2|.|TRBJ2-1
CASSPSGGYNEQFF
TGTGCCAGCAGCCCTAGCGGGGGATACAATGAGCAGTTCTTC
>TRBV7-6|.|many|TRBJ2-5
CASSLAAETQYF
TGTGCCAGCAGCTTAGCGGCTGAGACCCAGTACTTC
>TRBV20-1|.|many|TRBJ1-5
CSASRDLYSNQPQHF
TGCAGTGCTAGTAGGGATCTCTATAGCAATCAGCCCCAGCATTTT
>TRBV19|.|many|TRBJ1-1
CASRDRLRNTEAFF
TGTGCCAGTAGGGACAGACTTAGGAACACTGAAGCTTTCTTT
>TRBV3-1|.|.|TRBJ1-3
CASSPLSSGNTIYF
TGTGCCAGCAGCCCGTTGAGCTCTGGAAACACCATATATTTT
>TRBV20-1|.|many|TRBJ1-6
CSARERQLRDSPLHF
TGCAGTGCTAGAGAACGACAGCTTCGTGATTCACCCCTCCACTTT
>TRBV20-1|.|many|TRBJ1-1
CSAREGGDTEAFF
TGCAGTGCTAGAGAGGGGGGAGACACTGAAGCTTTCTTT
>TRBV6-4|.|.|TRBJ1-6
CASSASGLNSPLHF
TGTGCCAGCAGTGCTTCAGGGTTGAATTCACCCCTCCACTTT
>TRBV12-3/TRBV12-4|.|many|TRBJ1-5
CASTRYSDNQPQHF
TGTGCCAGCACCCGCTATTCCGACAATCAGCCCCAGCATTTT
>TRBV2|TRBD1|.|TRBJ1-1
CASTTGFEAFF
TGTGCCAGCACGACAGGGTTTGAAGCTTTCTTT
>TRBV2|.|.|TRBJ2-2
CASSPGLFSTGELFF
TGTGCCAGCAGTCCGGGACTCTTTAGCACCGGGGAGCTGTTTTTT
>TRBV20-1|TRBD2|many|TRBJ2-3
CSALTQRLAATDTQYF
TGCAGTGCCCTGACCCAAAGACTAGCGGCCACAGATACGCAGTATTTT